This T cell receptor beta chain was recorded in a study of post-analysis software for immune sequencing data. The overall study: Included among the disease courses, which were recorded for the cohort, were relapsing-remitting, secondary progressive and progressive-relapsing multiple sclerosis.

The CDR3 is 11 residues long. Per germline, CDR1 SQVTM and CDR2 ANQGSEA. Trimming removed 6 bases at V and 5 bases at J, with 10 bases between. Regarding the study as a whole: Patients used about five TRBV segments, including TRBV5-6, TRBV5-1 and TRBV20-1, more often than controls. Significantly lower normalized Chao1 diversity was found in patients with multiple sclerosis relative to controls.

The authors incorporated unique molecular identifiers into the TCR beta cDNA libraries. Each batch of 1 to 10 million T cells produced approximately 470,000 cDNA molecules. TCRdb re-called the PCR reads with MiXCR, one entry per CDR3 protein. The sample records around 770,000 distinct CDR3 sequences, around 46% being singletons. Worth noting for this clonotype: Its antigen is undetermined.

This TCR came from a girl aged 5 to 17 with multiple sclerosis. Sequenced: blood. The rearrangement uses TRBV29-1 and TRBJ1-1, with a possible D match to TRBD1 (5 bases). The CDR3 protein is CSVSQGTEAFF. The CDR3 DNA follows: TGCAGCGTCTCCCAGGGAACTGAAGCTTTCTTT.